This T cell receptor beta chain was retrieved from a study of blood T cell repertoires in COVID-19. The wider study: T cells, B-cell-depleted T cells, or PBMCs provided the cDNA or gDNA that served as material.

In the original workflow: From reference gene primer amplification, estimates of nucleated cell counts were derived. Profiled with immunoSEQ multiplex PCR; TCRdb holds only in-frame clones, not every one. Clonal size and the V and J genes are those of that table, whereas D and trimming came from the DNA. The sample consists of over 90,000 clones, 81% of them appearing once. This CDR3 has 13 residues. The germline V and J ends were trimmed by 5 bases and 3 bases, with 10 bases remaining between them. Sample: peripheral blood. The chain combines TRBV12-3 or TRBV12-4 with TRBJ2-5; tentative D call: TRBD1 (5 bases). This sequence was found in a man older than 75 with active or convalescent COVID-19. CDR3 protein: CASSPQVKETQYF. The CDR3 DNA follows: TGTGCCAGCAGTCCACAGGTGAAAGAGACCCAGTACTTC.